Below, 14 T cell receptor beta chains from the same sample are listed, as sequenced in a study of shared clonotypes between healthy human individuals. Method: immunoSEQ multiplex PCR; TCRdb's copy keeps in-frame clones and lacks some. The sample contains about a million clones, around 76% of which appear only once. Sequencing was carried out using memory CD4+ T cells sorted from blood. Subset described: CD45RA-negative fraction. The origin of the receptors is a man between 18 and 29 years old in good health.

V usage is TRBV4-1 and J usage is TRBJ2-7, with unresolved D. Deletions cut 2 bases from V and 5 bases from J, with 7 bases between. This CDR3 spans 12 amino acids. Germline V gives CDR1 MGHRA, CDR2 YSYEKL. CDR3 DNA sequence: TGCGCCAGCAGCCAAAGTATCCACGAGCAGTACTTC. Its translation is CASSQSIHEQYF.

The chain links TRBV5-5 to TRBJ2-5; D is unclear. V was cut by 4 bases and J by 4 bases, with 11 bases left in between. Germline V gene sequence: CDR1 SGHKS, CDR2 YYEKEE (reference sequence). The CDR3 is made up of 13 amino acids. The CDR3 region is CASSLTGAETQYF. CDR3 in DNA: TGTGCCAGCAGCCTGACTGGCGCAGAGACCCAGTACTTC.

The CDR3 region has the DNA TGTGCCAGCAGTATAGGGACAGTCTCCTTCTCCTACGAGCAGTACTTC. Translation: CASSIGTVSFSYEQYF. The V and J genes are TRBV6-6 and TRBJ2-7; 7 bases agree with TRBD1. CDR3 length: 16 amino acids. V trimming: 5 bases; J trimming: 0 bases; junction bases outside the gene matches: 10. CDR1 is MNHNY and CDR2 is SVGAGI in the germline V gene (reference sequence).

This clone appeared many times. V gene TRBV18 combines with J gene TRBJ1-2; 10 nucleotides match TRBD1. After removal of 5 bases from V and 4 bases from J, the junction contained 10 bases not matched to a gene. CDR3 length: 16 residues. Germline loops: CDR1 KGHSH, CDR2 LQKENI. The CDR3 reads CASSTRDRGGAYGYTF. As DNA, the CDR3 is TGTGCCAGCTCAACCCGGGACAGGGGCGGAGCCTATGGCTACACCTTC.

The V and J genes are TRBV2 and TRBJ1-1; 7 nucleotides agree with TRBD1. After removal of 3 bases from V and 4 bases from J, the junction contained 5 bases not matched to a gene. CDR1 is SNHLY, CDR2 FYNNEI, per germline. The CDR3 is 14 amino acids. As DNA, the CDR3 is TGTGCCAGCAGTGACAGGGGGGGCTCCACTGAAGCTTTCTTT. Protein sequence: CASSDRGGSTEAFF.

V is TRBV2 and J is TRBJ1-1; D is ambiguous. CDR1 and CDR2 from the germline V gene are SNHLY and FYNNEI. V was cut by 1 base and J by 0 bases, with 6 bases left in between. The CDR3 is made up of 14 amino acids. The CDR3 loop is CASSEVLMNTEAFF. CDR3 sequence (DNA): TGTGCCAGCAGTGAAGTTCTCATGAACACTGAAGCTTTCTTT.

The chain carries TRBV6-1 and TRBJ1-2, with TRBD1 matching 7 bases. Germline CDR1 is MNHNS and CDR2 is SASEGT. V shed 2 bases and J 0 bases; nucleotides not matched to a gene: 6. This CDR3 is built from 16 residues. This CDR3 reads CASSEQAGGANYGYTF. CDR3 coding DNA: TGTGCCAGCAGTGAACAGGCAGGGGGGGCTAACTATGGCTACACCTTC.

V and J are TRBV4-2 and TRBJ2-5, with unresolved D. CDR1 is LGHNA and CDR2 is YNFKEQ in the germline V gene. The V and J ends lost 0 bases and 2 bases respectively, with 10 bases between them. The CDR3 runs to 15 residues. CDR3 sequence reads: CASSQDPRAQETQYF. In DNA, the CDR3 is TGTGCCAGCAGCCAAGACCCTCGGGCGCAAGAGACCCAGTACTTC.

On this clone: Sequence at one end of the junction differs from germline and may be a read error. This chain connects TRBV10-3 to TRBJ2-3; a possible D gene is TRBD2 (6 bases). The CDR3 is 13 amino acids. Germline CDR1 and CDR2: ENHRY and SYGVKD. For the CDR3, the DNA is TGTGCCACCAGTACGGGGGGCACAGATACGCAGTATTTT. This codes for CATSTGGTDTQYF.

V is TRBV7-2 and J is TRBJ1-1, with D unclear. The germline V gene has CDR1 SGHTA and CDR2 FQGNSA. The length of the CDR3 is 14 residues. V was shortened by 0 bases and J by 0 bases, with 5 bases between the two germline ends. Here the CDR3 DNA reads TGTGCCAGCAGCTTAGCGGGGATGAACACTGAAGCTTTCTTT. Protein sequence: CASSLAGMNTEAFF.

The V and J genes are TRBV5-1 and TRBJ2-5, with 7 bases aligning to TRBD2. This CDR3 region has 15 residues. Trimming took 4 bases from V and 4 from J; bases not matched to a gene: 10. In germline, CDR1 is SGHRS, CDR2 YFSETQ. The CDR3 region is CASSAGTTSSETQYF. CDR3 nucleotide sequence: TGCGCCAGCAGCGCGGGAACGACTAGCTCAGAGACCCAGTACTTC.

The V and J genes are TRBV29-1 and TRBJ2-7; 7 bases are a match to TRBD1. Germline CDR1 SQVTM, CDR2 ANQGSEA. The CDR3 extends over 13 amino acids. The junction had 2 bases not matched to a gene; V was cut back by 2 bases and J by 1 base. The CDR3 is CSVELDRSYEQYF. The DNA for the CDR3 is TGCAGCGTTGAATTGGACAGGTCCTACGAGCAGTACTTC.

There are a few counts of this clone. The identical CDR3 is also encoded by other nucleotide sequences in the sample. The genes are TRBV5-4 and TRBJ2-2; D perhaps matches TRBD1 (5 bases). The germline CDR1 and CDR2 sequences are SGHNT and YYREEE (reference sequence). This CDR3 spans 15 amino acids. V was cut by 0 bases and J by 0 bases, with 6 bases left in between. For the CDR3, the DNA is TGTGCCAGCAGCTTGGGGACAACGAACACCGGGGAGCTGTTTTTT. Amino acid sequence: CASSLGTTNTGELFF.

This clone came up a few times. The chain carries TRBV28 and TRBJ2-7; 9 positions agree with TRBD2. With 6 bases clipped from V and 4 bases from J, the junction kept 7 bases outside the gene matches. Germline assignment: CDR1 MDHEN and CDR2 SYDVKM. The CDR3 extends over 14 amino acids. The CDR3 DNA sequence: TGTGCCAGCAGCCTTAGCGGGGGCGGGTACGAGCAGTACTTC. Amino acid sequence: CASSLSGGGYEQYF.